This T cell receptor (beta chain) originates from a study of regulatory T cells in long-lasting Graves disease. Both iRepertoire HTBI primers and Arm-PCR of CDR3 regions were used to build the TCR beta libraries. Via MiXCR, TCRdb re-called the multiplex PCR reads, giving one row per CDR3 protein. The top ten hold around 25% of the sample, which has roughly 530,000 distinct CDR3 sequences, 16% seen once. This CDR3 is built from 14 residues. Germline V lookup: CDR1 SNHLY, CDR2 FYNNEI. The germline V and J ends were trimmed by 6 bases and 7 bases, with 15 bases remaining between them. In this sample, this clonotype turned up many times. The time point here: newly diagnosed GD, antithyroid drugs for less than 3 months. PBMC RNA served as the TCR library source. In addition, the sample was reused for a study of T cells in Graves' hyperthyroidism and ophthalmopathy.

The rearrangement uses TRBV2 and TRBJ1-4, with D perhaps matching TRBD1 (5 bases). The sequence was obtained from a woman aged 35 to 60 with Graves disease. The material sequenced was peripheral blood mononuclear cells (PBMCs), taken at new diagnosis, from a patient treated with antithyroid drugs. CDR3 nucleotides: TGTGCCAGCAGGAACGGGAGGGACGGTGAAAAACTGTTTTTT. Protein product: CASRNGRDGEKLFF.